This T cell receptor beta chain was profiled in a study of T cell responses to AZD1222 COVID-19 vaccine. This table comes from immunoSEQ multiplex PCR, and its TCRdb copy is limited to in-frame clones, with some not included. The sample yields over 110,000 clones, about 92% seen once. V shed 1 base, J shed 6 bases, and the junction held 9 bases outside the gene matches. CDR1 is SGHTA and CDR2 is FQGNSA in the germline V gene. CDR3 length equals 16 residues. The chain is built from TRBV7-2 and TRBJ2-3; TRBD1 matches at 8 bases. The sequenced sample was peripheral blood, obtained on day 0 of AZD1222 vaccination. The receptor was isolated from an adult in good health. The DNA for the CDR3 is TGTGCCAGCAGCTTAGAACGGACAGGGATTCTTGATACGCAGTATTTT. It yields the protein CASSLERTGILDTQYF.